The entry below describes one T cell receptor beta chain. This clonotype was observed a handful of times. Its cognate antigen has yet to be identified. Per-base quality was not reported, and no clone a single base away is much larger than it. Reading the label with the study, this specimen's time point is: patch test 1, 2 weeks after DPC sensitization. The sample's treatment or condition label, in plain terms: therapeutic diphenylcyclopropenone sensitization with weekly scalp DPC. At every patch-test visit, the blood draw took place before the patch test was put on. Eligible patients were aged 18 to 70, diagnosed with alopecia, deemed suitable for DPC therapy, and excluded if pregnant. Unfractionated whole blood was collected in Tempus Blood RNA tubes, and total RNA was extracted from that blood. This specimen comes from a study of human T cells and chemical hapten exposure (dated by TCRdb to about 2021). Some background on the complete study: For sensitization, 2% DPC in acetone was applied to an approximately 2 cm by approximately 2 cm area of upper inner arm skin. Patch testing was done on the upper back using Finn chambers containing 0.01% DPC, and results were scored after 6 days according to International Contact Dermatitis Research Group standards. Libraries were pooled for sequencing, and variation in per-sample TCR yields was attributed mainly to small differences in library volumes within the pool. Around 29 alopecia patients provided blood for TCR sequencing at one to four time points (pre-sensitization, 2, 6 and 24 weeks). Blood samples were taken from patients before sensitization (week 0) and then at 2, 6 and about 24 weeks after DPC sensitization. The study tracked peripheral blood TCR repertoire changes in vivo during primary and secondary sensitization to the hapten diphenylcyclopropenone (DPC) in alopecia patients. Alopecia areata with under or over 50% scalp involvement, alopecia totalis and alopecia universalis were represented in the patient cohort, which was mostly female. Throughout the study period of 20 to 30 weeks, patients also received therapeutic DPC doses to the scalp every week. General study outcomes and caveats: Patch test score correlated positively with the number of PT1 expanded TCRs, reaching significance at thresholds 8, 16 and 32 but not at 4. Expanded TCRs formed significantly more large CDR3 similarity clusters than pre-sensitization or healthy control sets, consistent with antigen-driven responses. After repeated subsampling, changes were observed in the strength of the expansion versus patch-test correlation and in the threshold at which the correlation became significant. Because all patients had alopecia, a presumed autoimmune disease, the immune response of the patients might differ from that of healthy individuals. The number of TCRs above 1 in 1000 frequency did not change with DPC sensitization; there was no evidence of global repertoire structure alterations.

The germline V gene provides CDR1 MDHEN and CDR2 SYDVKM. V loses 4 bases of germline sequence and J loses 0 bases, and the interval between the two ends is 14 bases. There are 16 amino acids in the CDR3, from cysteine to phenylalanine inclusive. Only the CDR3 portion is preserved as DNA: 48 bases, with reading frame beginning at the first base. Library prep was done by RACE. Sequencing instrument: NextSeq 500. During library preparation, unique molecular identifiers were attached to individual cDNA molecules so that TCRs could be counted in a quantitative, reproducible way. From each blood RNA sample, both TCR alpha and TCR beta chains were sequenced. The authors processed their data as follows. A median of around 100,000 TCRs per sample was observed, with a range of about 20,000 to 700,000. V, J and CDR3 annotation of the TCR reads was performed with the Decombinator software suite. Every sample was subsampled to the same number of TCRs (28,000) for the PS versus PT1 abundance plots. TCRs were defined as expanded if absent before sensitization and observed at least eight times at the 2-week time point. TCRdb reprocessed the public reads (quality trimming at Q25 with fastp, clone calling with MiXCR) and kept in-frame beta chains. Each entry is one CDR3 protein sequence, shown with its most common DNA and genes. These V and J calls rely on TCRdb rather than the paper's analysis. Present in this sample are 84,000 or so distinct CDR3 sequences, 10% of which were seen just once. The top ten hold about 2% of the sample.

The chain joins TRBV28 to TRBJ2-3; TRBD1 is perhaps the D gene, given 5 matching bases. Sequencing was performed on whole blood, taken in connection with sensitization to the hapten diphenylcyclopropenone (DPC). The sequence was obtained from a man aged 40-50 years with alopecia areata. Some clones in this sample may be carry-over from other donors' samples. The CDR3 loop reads CASSYFDRISTDTQYF. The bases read TGTGCCAGCAGTTACTTCGACAGAATTAGCACAGATACGCAGTATTTT.